This TCR beta chain emerged from a study of T cells after yellow fever vaccination. The V gene's germline CDR1 is SGHDT and CDR2 YYEEEE. Losses at the gene ends were 2 bases for V and 7 bases for J; bases not matched to a gene: 8. The CDR3 is 15 amino acids. TCRdb redid the calling of the 5' RACE reads with MiXCR, one entry per CDR3 protein. There are approximately 150,000 distinct CDR3 sequences in the sample; about a tenth occur only once, and roughly 36% lies in the top ten. Sequencing was performed on CD8+ T cells sorted from PBMCs, taken 45 days after the yellow fever booster vaccination. The receptor comes from a man aged 18 to 35 who received the YFV17D yellow fever vaccine. The chain joins TRBV5-6 to TRBJ2-2; 7 nucleotides align to TRBD2. Here the CDR3 reads CASSFPSGAVGELFF. The CDR3 nucleotides are TGTGCCAGCAGCTTCCCCAGCGGGGCGGTCGGGGAGCTGTTTTTT.